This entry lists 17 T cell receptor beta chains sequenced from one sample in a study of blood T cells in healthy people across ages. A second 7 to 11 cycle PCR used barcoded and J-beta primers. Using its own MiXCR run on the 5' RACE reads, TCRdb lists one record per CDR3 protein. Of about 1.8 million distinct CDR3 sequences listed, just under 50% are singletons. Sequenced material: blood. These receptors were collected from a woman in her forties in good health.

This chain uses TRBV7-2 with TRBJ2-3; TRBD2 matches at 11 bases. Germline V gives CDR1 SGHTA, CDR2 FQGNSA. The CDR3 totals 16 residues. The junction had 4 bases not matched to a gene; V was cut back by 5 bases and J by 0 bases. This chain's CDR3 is CASSVSGGGSTDTQYF. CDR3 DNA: TGTGCCAGCAGCGTTAGCGGGGGGGGAAGCACAGATACGCAGTATTTT.

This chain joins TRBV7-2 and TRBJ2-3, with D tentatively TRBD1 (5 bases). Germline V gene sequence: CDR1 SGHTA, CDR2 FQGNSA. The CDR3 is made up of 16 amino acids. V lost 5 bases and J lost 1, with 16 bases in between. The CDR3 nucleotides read TGTGCCAGCAGCCAGGGCCGCGGACCAGGCACAGATACGCAGTATTTT. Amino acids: CASSQGRGPGTDTQYF.

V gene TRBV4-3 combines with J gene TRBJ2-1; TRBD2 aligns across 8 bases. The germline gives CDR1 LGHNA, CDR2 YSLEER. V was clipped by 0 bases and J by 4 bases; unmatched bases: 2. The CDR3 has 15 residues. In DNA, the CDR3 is TGCGCCAGCAGCCAAGACGGGGGGGATTACAATGAGCAGTTCTTC. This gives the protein CASSQDGGDYNEQFF.

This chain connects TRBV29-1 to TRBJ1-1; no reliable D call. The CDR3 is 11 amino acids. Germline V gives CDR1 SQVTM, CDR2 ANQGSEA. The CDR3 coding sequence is TGCAGTAATGGCGCGAGTACTGAAGCTTTCTTT. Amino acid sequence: CSNGASTEAFF. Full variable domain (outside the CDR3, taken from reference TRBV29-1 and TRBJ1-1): SAVISQKPSRDICQRGTSLTIQCQVDSQVTMMFWYRQQPGQSLTLIATANQGSEATYESGFVIDKFPISRPNLTFSTLTVSNMSPEDSSIYLCSNGASTEAFFGQGTRLTVV.

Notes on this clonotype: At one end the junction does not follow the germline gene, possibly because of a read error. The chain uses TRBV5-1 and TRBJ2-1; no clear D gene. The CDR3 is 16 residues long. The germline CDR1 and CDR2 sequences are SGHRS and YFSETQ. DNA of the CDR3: TGCGCCAGCAGTTTGGCTAGGAGTGCAGGCTACAATGAGCAGTTCTTC. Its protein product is CASSLARSAGYNEQFF. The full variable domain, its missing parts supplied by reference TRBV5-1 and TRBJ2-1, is KAGVTQTPRYLIKTRGQQVTLSCSPISGHRSVSWYQQTPGQGLQFLFEYFSETQRNKGNFPGRFSGRQFSNSRSEMNVSTLELGDSALYLCASSLARSAGYNEQFFGPGTRLTVL.

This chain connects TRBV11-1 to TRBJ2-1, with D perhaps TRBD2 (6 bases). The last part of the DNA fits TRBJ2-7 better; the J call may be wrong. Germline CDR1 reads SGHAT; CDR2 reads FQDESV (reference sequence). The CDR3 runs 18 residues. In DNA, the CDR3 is TGTGCCAGCAGCTTTGATAAGGCTAGCGTAAGCTCCTACAATGAGCAGTACTTC. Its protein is CASSFDKASVSSYNEQYF.

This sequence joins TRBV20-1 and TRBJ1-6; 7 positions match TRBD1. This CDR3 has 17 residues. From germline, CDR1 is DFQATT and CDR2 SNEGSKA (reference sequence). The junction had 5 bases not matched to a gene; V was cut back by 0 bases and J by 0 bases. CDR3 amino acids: CSARDFRQGSYNSPLHF. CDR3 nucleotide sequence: TGCAGTGCTAGAGATTTCCGACAGGGCTCCTATAATTCACCCCTCCACTTT.

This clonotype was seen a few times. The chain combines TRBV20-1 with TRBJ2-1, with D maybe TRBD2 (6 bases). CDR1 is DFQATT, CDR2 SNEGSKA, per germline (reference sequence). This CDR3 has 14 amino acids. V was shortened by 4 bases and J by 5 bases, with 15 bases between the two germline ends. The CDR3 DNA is TGCAGTGCTATGCGGACTAAGACACACAATGAGCAGTTCTTC. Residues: CSAMRTKTHNEQFF.

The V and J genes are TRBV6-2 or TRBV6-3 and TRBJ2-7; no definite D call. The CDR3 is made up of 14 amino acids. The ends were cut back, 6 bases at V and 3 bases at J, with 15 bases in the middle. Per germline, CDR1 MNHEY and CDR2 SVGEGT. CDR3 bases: TGTGCCAGCAGAGTAAGGGTCTTGAGCTACGAGCAGTACTTC. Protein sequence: CASRVRVLSYEQYF.

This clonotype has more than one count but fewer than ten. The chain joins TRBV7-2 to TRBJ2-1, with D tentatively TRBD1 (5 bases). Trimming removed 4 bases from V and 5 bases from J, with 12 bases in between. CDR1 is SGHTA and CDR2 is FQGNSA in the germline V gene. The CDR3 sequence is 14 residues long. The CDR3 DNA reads TGTGCCAGCAGCTCTGACAGCCACGACAATGAGCAGTTCTTC. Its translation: CASSSDSHDNEQFF.

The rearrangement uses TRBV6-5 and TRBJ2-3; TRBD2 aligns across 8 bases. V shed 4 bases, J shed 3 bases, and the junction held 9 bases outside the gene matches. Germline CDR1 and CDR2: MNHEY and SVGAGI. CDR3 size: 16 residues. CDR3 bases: TGTGCCAGCAGTTCCTGGGGTAGCGGGGCAACAGATACGCAGTATTTT. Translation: CASSSWGSGATDTQYF.

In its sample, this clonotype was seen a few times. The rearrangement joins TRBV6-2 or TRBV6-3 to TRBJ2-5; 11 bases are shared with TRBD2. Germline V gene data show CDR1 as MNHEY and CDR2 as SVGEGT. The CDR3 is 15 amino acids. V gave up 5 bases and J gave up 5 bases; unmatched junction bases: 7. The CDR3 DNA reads TGTGCCAGCAGTACTCCGACTAGCGGGGAGGAGACCCAGTACTTC. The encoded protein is CASSTPTSGEETQYF.

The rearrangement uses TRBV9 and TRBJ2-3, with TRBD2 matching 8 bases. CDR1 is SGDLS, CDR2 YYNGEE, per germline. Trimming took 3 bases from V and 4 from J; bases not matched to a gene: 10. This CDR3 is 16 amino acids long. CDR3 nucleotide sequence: TGTGCCAGCAGCGACACTCGCGGGGGGTCTCCAGATACGCAGTATTTT. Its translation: CASSDTRGGSPDTQYF.

CDR3 in amino acids: CASSPPPASGGDNEQFF. In DNA form, the CDR3 reads TGTGCCAGCAGCCCCCCCCCGGCTAGCGGGGGGGACAATGAGCAGTTCTTC. The V and J genes are TRBV7-3 and TRBJ2-1; 12 bases agree with TRBD2. From germline, CDR1 is SGHTA and CDR2 FQGTGA. CDR3 size: 17 residues. The V segment lost 5 bases and the J segment 5 bases; nucleotides outside the gene matches: 10.

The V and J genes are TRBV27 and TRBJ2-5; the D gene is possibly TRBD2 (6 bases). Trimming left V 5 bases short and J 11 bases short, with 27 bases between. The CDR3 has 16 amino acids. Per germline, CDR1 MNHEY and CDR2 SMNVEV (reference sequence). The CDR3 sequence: CASSKRGRVESGEQYF. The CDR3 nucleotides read TGTGCCAGCAGTAAAAGGGGTCGGGTTGAGTCGGGAGAGCAGTACTTC.

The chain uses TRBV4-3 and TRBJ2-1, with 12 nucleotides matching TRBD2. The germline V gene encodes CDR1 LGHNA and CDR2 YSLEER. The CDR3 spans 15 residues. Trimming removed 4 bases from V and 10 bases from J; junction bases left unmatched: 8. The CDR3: CASSPTSGGPTEQFF. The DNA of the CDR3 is TGCGCCAGCAGCCCAACTAGCGGGGGGCCGACGGAGCAGTTCTTC.

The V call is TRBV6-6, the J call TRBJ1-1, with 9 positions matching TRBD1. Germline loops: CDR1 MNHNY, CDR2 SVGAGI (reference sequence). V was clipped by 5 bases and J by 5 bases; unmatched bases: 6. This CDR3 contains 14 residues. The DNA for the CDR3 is TGTGCCAGCAGTAGGGACAGGGAATTGACTGAAGCTTTCTTT. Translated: CASSRDRELTEAFF.